What follows describes a single T cell receptor beta chain. There are a few counts of this clonotype. Its cognate antigen has yet to be identified. There are no base qualities to consult, and no much larger clone falls within one base. This specimen belongs to a study of naive and memory T cell subsets (dated by TCRdb to 2015 to 2018). For the study in its entirety: Sorted naive and memory T cell subsets from peripheral blood were analyzed in the study using a UMI-based, open-source pipeline for TCR alpha and beta sequencing. RNA was DNase-treated and reverse transcribed with TCR constant-region primers, mostly using SuperScript III. The results of the functional CMV T cell responses matched the IgG serology results in every case.

Preparation of the library involved UMI-ligation and nested PCR. The beta constant-region primer consisted of an equimolar mixture of two oligonucleotides that together covered TRBC1 and TRBC2. A single-stranded oligonucleotide bearing the SP2 primer plus a 12-nucleotide UMI was ligated onto the 3' end of the cDNA by T4 RNA ligase 1. The ligated cDNA went through four rounds of PCR with nested alpha and beta constant-region primers together with the SP2 primer. The ligation reaction was incubated at 16°C for 20-24 hours. To avoid over-amplification, PCR2 was usually performed as a SYBR Green qPCR and halted once a predetermined threshold was reached. Every purification after the first one was done using Agencourt AMPure XP magnetic beads. Library amounts were measured by Qubit and library quality was assessed on a TapeStation, where the main peak was expected at around 650 bp. Pooled libraries were sequenced on an Illumina MiSeq using v2 2x251 paired-end kits, and typically about 0.95-2.1 million reads were obtained per sample. Each sample library was pooled at around 4.1 nM, and about 5-7% PhiX was included to improve cluster recognition. On the study's bioinformatics: Using tag matching that tolerated one base-pair mismatch, Decombinator assigned V and J genes to FASTQ reads that had been processed by Demultiplexor. UMIs were used by Collapsinator to correct both sequencing errors and frequency errors arising from PCR heterogeneity. CDR3Translator translated TCRs and extracted CDR3s from the conserved cysteine to the FGXG phenylalanine, flagging non-productive sequences. Gini, Shannon entropy and inverse Simpson indices were calculated on repertoires subsampled to equal numbers of UMI-defined TCRs. Power-law fits to clonotype abundance distributions were performed by maximum likelihood within the linear range. Similar UMI counts, unique TCR numbers and clonal distributions were obtained with the pipeline and with MIGEC on one naive CD8 sample. Repertoires were searched for about 7,300 CMV-associated CDR3 sequences compiled from VDJdb and a published dataset. TCRdb handled the public reads itself, with Q25 trimming in fastp and clone calling in MiXCR, and kept productive beta chains. Every CDR3 protein is listed once, alongside the most common genes and DNA of its rows. For this entry, the V and J calls and clone size follow TCRdb and not the study's own pipeline. For this sample the table gives 89,000 or so distinct CDR3 sequences, of which around 13% were detected only once. The top ten hold about 0.9% of the sample.

From the second PCR step on, the TCR alpha and beta chain libraries were amplified in separate reactions. CMV status of each donor was established by measuring IFNgamma production from CD4+ T cells after fresh PBMCs were stimulated overnight with CMV viral lysate. Miltenyi beads were used first to positively select CD4 T cells, and CD8 T cells were then positively selected from the CD4-negative fraction. After staining for CD3, CD4, CD8, CD45RA, CD27 and a live/dead dye, cells were sorted on a BD Aria II into four subsets based on CD45RA and CD27. A few healthy volunteers provided blood, and the blood of each volunteer was split into CD4 and CD8 T cells and then into four differentiation subsets. Approximately 120 ml of peripheral blood was collected from each donor, and PBMC were isolated by Ficoll-Paque PLUS density-gradient centrifugation. Sorted cells were lysed in RLT buffer, and RNA was extracted with a Qiagen RNeasy kit and stored at -80°C.

What the authors observed across the whole study: TCR abundance followed a power law with an exponent that was different for naive and memory subsets but consistent across the three individuals. No ground truth was available to validate the repertoire findings for the naive and memory subsets. In both CD4 and CD8 cells, a rise in Gini index and a fall in Shannon and inverse Simpson diversity were observed from naive through CM, EM and EMRA. Single alpha or beta chain sequences, rather than paired alpha/beta receptors, were used to define clonotypes. RNA-based TCR counts may be influenced by expression changes linked to T cell activation and differentiation. After error correction, over 90% of naive TCR sequences appeared only once, giving much steeper abundance distributions than memory subsets.

Measured from the cysteine to the phenylalanine, the CDR3 is 15 residues long. The CDR3 DNA has 45 bases and is translated from base 1. CDR1 and CDR2 are read off the germline V gene as SQVTM and ANQGSEA. Trimming removed 8 bases from V and 6 bases from J; the gene matches leave 13 bases unexplained. Here the chain combines TRBV29-1 and TRBJ2-1, with TRBD2 identical over 10 junction bases. The TCR sequence derives from a human donor in good health. The sequencing input was central memory CD4+ T cells from blood. The sample's cell subset or site label is to be understood as: central memory, CD45RA- CD27+. The nucleotide sequence is TGCAGCTCCGAGGCAGCGGGAGGGCCGGGCAATGAGCAGTTCTTC. The resulting protein is CSSEAAGGPGNEQFF.